This T cell receptor beta chain was identified in a study of T cells in Graves' hyperthyroidism and ophthalmopathy. The table lists this clonotype with many counts. Regions amplified from RNA transcripts were the TCR beta CDR3 regions. The study used the HTBI primer set for a first-round RT-PCR of the TCR CDR3. TCRdb itself ran the multiplex PCR reads through MiXCR, one entry per CDR3 protein. The data show over 700,000 distinct CDR3 sequences, around a third seen once. Patients aged 18 to 65 had newly diagnosed hyperthyroidism lasting under 2 months. CDR3 length equals 13 residues. V lost 3 bases and J 3 bases, leaving 9 bases between the germline ends. Germline CDR1 reads DFQATT; CDR2 reads SNEGSKA (reference sequence).

The source of this sequence is a woman between 35 and 50 years old with Graves' hyperthyroidism. The sample consisted of blood. The chain uses TRBV20-1 and TRBJ1-5, with D unresolved. The CDR3 loop reads CSARRDVNQPQHF. CDR3 sequence (DNA): TGCAGTGCTAGGCGGGATGTCAATCAGCCCCAGCATTTT.